A single sample gave rise to the 29 T cell receptor beta chains below, sequenced in a study of CD8 T cells in ankylosing spondylitis. Study-wide results and caveats: There was a TCR beta motif, made of several highly homologous variants, that appeared characteristic of ankylosing spondylitis blood.

TCRdb independently ran MiXCR on the 5' RACE reads; one entry per CDR3 protein. The data contain about 540,000 distinct CDR3 sequences, roughly 13% of them singletons. These receptors have no identified antigens. The sequenced material came from blood, either unsorted or a sorted T cell fraction (not recorded which). The receptor source for this set is a male donor with ankylosing spondylitis.

The chain uses TRBV20-1 and TRBJ2-5; TRBD1 aligns across 7 bases. From germline, CDR1 is DFQATT and CDR2 SNEGSKA (reference sequence). V was clipped by 0 bases and J by 0 bases; unmatched bases: 10. The CDR3 totals 17 residues. CDR3 sequence (DNA): TGCAGTGCTAGAGATAATCGGGACAGCCGGTACCAAGAGACCCAGTACTTC. Its translation is CSARDNRDSRYQETQYF.

This clonotype was detected a few times. The chain couples TRBV7-2 to TRBJ2-7, with 12 bases lining up with TRBD2. Unmatched junction bases numbered 7, after V lost 5 bases and J lost 2 bases. The CDR3 runs to 16 residues. CDR1 is SGHTA and CDR2 is FQGNSA in the germline V gene. The CDR3 region is CASSVNRLAGAYEQYF. The CDR3 DNA follows: TGTGCCAGCAGCGTCAATCGACTAGCGGGGGCCTACGAGCAGTACTTC.

V is TRBV5-6 and J is TRBJ2-7; D ambiguous. The germline V gene has CDR1 SGHDT and CDR2 YYEEEE. The CDR3 has 13 residues. V dropped 4 bases and J dropped 2 bases, with 10 bases sitting between them. The CDR3 DNA follows: TGTGCCAGCAGCCCAATTGGAGCCTACGAGCAGTACTTC. Protein product: CASSPIGAYEQYF.

In its sample, this clonotype was seen many times. V gene TRBV4-2 combines with J gene TRBJ1-4, with D maybe TRBD1 (6 bases). This CDR3 comprises 16 residues. Looked up from germline, CDR1 is LGHNA and CDR2 is YNFKEQ. V was clipped by 0 bases and J by 4 bases, with 12 bases between them. The CDR3 DNA sequence: TGTGCCAGCAGCCAAGATCTGGGGGGCGGTAATGAAAAACTGTTTTTT. It codes for CASSQDLGGGNEKLFF.

This clonotype was counted only a few times. This chain joins TRBV4-2 and TRBJ2-1; perhaps D is TRBD1 or TRBD2 (5 bases each). CDR1 and CDR2 from the germline V gene are LGHNA and YNFKEQ. The CDR3 is made up of 16 amino acids. The ends were cut back, 0 bases at V and 10 bases at J, with 19 bases in the middle. The CDR3 sequence is CASSQDRRQASGEQFF. In DNA, the CDR3 is TGTGCCAGCAGCCAAGATAGGAGGCAGGCCTCAGGGGAGCAGTTCTTC.

The rearrangement links TRBV29-1 to TRBJ2-7; TRBD2 matches at 8 bases. The CDR3 totals 14 residues. CDR1 is SQVTM, CDR2 ANQGSEA, per germline. Trimming cost V 7 bases and J 1 base; bases outside gene matches: 9. The CDR3 DNA reads TGCAGCGCCAAAGGCACTAGCGGTTCCTACGAGCAGTACTTC. As protein: CSAKGTSGSYEQYF.

This chain links TRBV21-1 with TRBJ1-5. TRBV21-1 represents a pseudogene. The CDR3 spans 16 residues. Here the CDR3 reads CASSKALTGRDQPQHF. CDR3 bases: TGTGCCAGCAGCAAAGCGCTTACAGGGAGGGACCAGCCCCAGCATTTT.

The rearrangement uses TRBV7-9 and TRBJ2-2, with D unresolved. Germline V gene data show CDR1 as SEHNR and CDR2 as FQNEAQ (reference sequence). Trimming took off 5 bases at V and 6 bases at J, with 13 bases between the two ends. This CDR3 comprises 14 residues. The CDR3 sequence: CASSPSEVPGELFF. CDR3 DNA: TGTGCCAGCAGCCCTTCGGAAGTCCCCGGGGAGCTGTTTTTT. The full variable domain, its missing parts supplied by reference TRBV7-9 and TRBJ2-2, is DTGVSQNPRHKITKRGQNVTFRCDPISEHNRLYWYRQTLGQGPEFLTYFQNEAQLEKSRLLSDRFSAERPKGSFSTLEIQRTEQGDSAMYLCASSPSEVPGELFFGEGSRLTVL.

The table lists this clonotype with a few counts. V and J are TRBV15 and TRBJ2-3, with 7 positions matching TRBD2. This CDR3 has 15 amino acids. Trimming at V came to 3 bases and at J to 6 bases, leaving 9 bases not matched to a gene. CDR1 is LNHNV, CDR2 YYDKDF, per germline (reference sequence). The DNA of the CDR3 is TGTGCCACCAGCAGTGGACGGGGGGTTGGGGATACGCAGTATTTT. Its protein is CATSSGRGVGDTQYF.

This clonotype was counted at least ten times. The chain uses TRBV12-3 or TRBV12-4 and TRBJ1-5; possible D gene TRBD1, 6 bases. The CDR3 length is 14 residues. V was cut by 0 bases and J by 6 bases, with 9 bases left in between. This CDR3 is CASSLAQGRQPQHF. CDR3 in DNA: TGTGCCAGCAGTTTAGCGCAGGGGCGTCAGCCCCAGCATTTT.

The gene calls are TRBV2 and TRBJ2-3, with 7 bases matching TRBD1. V dropped 5 bases and J dropped 5; count of bases not matched to a gene: 7. Germline values: CDR1 SNHLY, CDR2 FYNNEI. There are 14 residues in the CDR3. The CDR3 reads CASSPDRDEDTQYF. The CDR3 nucleotides read TGTGCCAGCAGTCCCGACAGGGATGAAGATACGCAGTATTTT. Using reference TRBV2 and TRBJ2-3 for the parts outside the CDR3, the full variable domain is EPEVTQTPSHQVTQMGQEVILRCVPISNHLYFYWYRQILGQKVEFLVSFYNNEISEKSEIFDDQFSVERPDGSNFTLKIRSTKLEDSAMYFCASSPDRDEDTQYFGPGTRLTVL.

This clonotype has only a few counts. The chain joins TRBV7-9 to TRBJ2-2; 9 nucleotides align to TRBD1. The CDR3 is 16 amino acids. The J segment lost 6 bases and the V segment lost 4 bases, leaving 9 bases of the junction unmatched. Germline CDR1 SEHNR, CDR2 FQNEAQ (reference sequence). CDR3 sequence: CASSSSGTGNPGELFF. The CDR3 DNA reads as TGTGCCAGCAGCTCGTCCGGGACAGGGAATCCCGGGGAGCTGTTTTTT.

This clonotype was seen only a few times. As DNA, the CDR3 is TGTGCCAGCAACGCGGAGTCAGGGGGAACTGAAGCTTTCTTT. It translates to CASNAESGGTEAFF. This chain links TRBV2 with TRBJ1-1; 7 bases are shared with TRBD1. J gave up 5 bases and V 7 bases, and 10 bases lay outside the gene matches. The germline V gene has CDR1 SNHLY and CDR2 FYNNEI. CDR3 length: 14 residues.

The sample holds many counts of this clonotype. V is TRBV7-2 and J is TRBJ2-7; 7 nucleotides match TRBD1. Germline CDR1 and CDR2: SGHTA and FQGNSA. The V gene end was trimmed by 5 bases and the J gene end by 3 bases; junction bases not matched to a gene: 7. CDR3 length equals 14 residues. The CDR3 DNA reads as TGTGCCAGCAGCCACAGACAGGGTAGCTACGAGCAGTACTTC. Amino acids: CASSHRQGSYEQYF.

The chain is built from TRBV16 and TRBJ1-1; D unresolved. The CDR3 is 13 amino acids. With 0 bases removed from V and 7 bases from J, the gap between germline ends came to 9 bases. Per germline, CDR1 KGHSY and CDR2 FQNENV. CDR3 DNA: TGTGCCAGCAGCCAATCCACAGTAAGTGAAGCTTTCTTT. This codes for CASSQSTVSEAFF.

This clonotype was observed a single time. V is TRBV7-6 and J is TRBJ2-6, with D perhaps being TRBD1 or TRBD2 (5 bases each). The ends were cut back, 4 bases at V and 0 bases at J, with 13 bases in the middle. CDR3 length: 17 residues. Looked up from germline, CDR1 is SGHVS and CDR2 is FNYEAQ. Here the CDR3 DNA reads TGTGCCAGCAGCTATTGGGACGGCCTCTCTGGGGCCAACGTCCTGACTTTC. Translation gives CASSYWDGLSGANVLTF.

The V call is TRBV7-6, the J call TRBJ1-1, with TRBD1 identical over 9 bases. Trimming cost V 6 bases and J 7 bases; bases outside gene matches: 6. The CDR3 contains 13 residues. The germline CDR1 and CDR2 sequences are SGHVS and FNYEAQ. Written as DNA, the CDR3 is TGTGCCAGCAGAAGGACAGGGGAAGGTGAAGCTTTCTTT. It specifies CASRRTGEGEAFF. Together with reference TRBV7-6 and TRBJ1-1, the CDR3 gives the full variable domain: GAGVSQSPRYKVTKRGQDVALRCDPISGHVSLYWYRQALGQGPEFLTYFNYEAQQDKSGLPNDRFSAERPEGSISTLTIQRTEQRDSAMYRCASRRTGEGEAFFGQGTRLTVV.

The rearrangement uses TRBV10-3 and TRBJ1-2; maybe TRBD1 (5 bases). V was trimmed by 2 bases and J by 5 bases, leaving 18 bases between them. This CDR3 region has 16 residues. Germline-derived CDR1 and CDR2 are ENHRY and SYGVKD. Here the CDR3 DNA reads TGTGCCATCAGTGAGGGGACCAGCACAAGGGCGTATGGCTACACCTTC. It specifies CAISEGTSTRAYGYTF.

The V gene is TRBV19, the J gene TRBJ2-7, with 7 bases aligning to TRBD2. This CDR3 has 14 amino acids. The V gene's germline CDR1 is LNHDA and CDR2 SQIVND (reference sequence). The V segment lost 3 bases and the J segment 7 bases; nucleotides outside the gene matches: 9. CDR3 sequence reads: CASSIAGVVEEQYF. DNA of the CDR3: TGTGCCAGTAGTATCGCGGGAGTCGTGGAGGAGCAGTACTTC.

This clonotype has a count of ten or more. The CDR3 DNA reads as TGTGCCACCACTTGGGCAGGGGGTAGAGGAACTGAAGCTTTCTTT. Encoded protein: CATTWAGGRGTEAFF. The rearrangement joins TRBV15 to TRBJ1-1; the match to TRBD1 covers 7 bases. Germline assignment: CDR1 LNHNV and CDR2 YYDKDF (reference sequence). CDR3 length equals 15 residues. Losses at the gene ends were 7 bases for V and 5 bases for J; bases not matched to a gene: 13.

The chain is built from TRBV24-1 and TRBJ2-5, with D possibly matching TRBD2 (6 bases). The CDR3 runs to 14 residues. Germline V gene sequence: CDR1 KGHDR, CDR2 SFDVKD. The V end was cut by 6 bases, the J end by 3 bases, with 13 bases between. CDR3 in DNA: TGTGCCACCAGTACGCTGGGAGGTGAAGAGACCCAGTACTTC. Translating gives CATSTLGGEETQYF.

This clonotype has more than one count but fewer than ten. The genes are TRBV4-1 and TRBJ2-1, with 9 nucleotides matching TRBD2. The CDR3 consists of 17 residues. Germline-derived CDR1 and CDR2 are MGHRA and YSYEKL. Trimming took 0 bases from V and 6 from J; bases not matched to a gene: 9. CDR3 sequence: CASSQEAALAGINEQFF. DNA of the CDR3: TGCGCCAGCAGCCAAGAGGCGGCGCTAGCGGGAATCAATGAGCAGTTCTTC.

This clonotype turned up a few times. This chain connects TRBV20-1 to TRBJ1-2; D gene ambiguous. Trimming stripped 3 bases from V and 3 bases from J, with 11 bases between. The CDR3 runs to 13 residues. Germline V gene sequence: CDR1 DFQATT, CDR2 SNEGSKA (reference sequence). In DNA, the CDR3 is TGCAGTGCTAGGCCCACAGTTTACTATGGCTACACCTTC. Encoded protein: CSARPTVYYGYTF.

This clonotype was observed many times. The chain is built from TRBV29-1 and TRBJ2-5, with TRBD1 identical over 11 bases. The CDR3 consists of 13 residues. V shed 7 bases and J 4 bases; nucleotides not matched to a gene: 5. CDR1 and CDR2 from the germline V gene are SQVTM and ANQGSEA. CDR3 residues: CSAGQGASETQYF. The CDR3 DNA is TGCAGCGCCGGACAGGGGGCATCAGAGACCCAGTACTTC.

J is TRBJ1-1 and V is TRBV3-1, with no clear D. Trimming shortened V by 1 base and J by 3 bases, and 9 bases separated the two germline ends. The germline CDR1 and CDR2 sequences are LGHDT and YNNKEL (reference sequence). This CDR3 comprises 14 residues. The CDR3 bases are TGTGCCAGCAGCCAAGGGGGAGGGTACACTGAAGCTTTCTTT. It specifies CASSQGGGYTEAFF.

This clonotype was recorded at least ten times. This rearrangement joins TRBV5-6 to TRBJ2-5; 8 bases are a match to TRBD1. The length of the CDR3 is 16 residues. CDR1 and CDR2 (germline): SGHDT, YYEEEE. V dropped 3 bases and J dropped 0; count of bases not matched to a gene: 7. The CDR3 bases are TGTGCCAGCAGCTCCTTGACAGGGGTATACCAAGAGACCCAGTACTTC. Protein sequence: CASSSLTGVYQETQYF.

The chain carries TRBV20-1 and TRBJ1-1; a weak D match, TRBD1 (6 bases). V shed 3 bases and J shed 6 bases, with 20 bases lying between them. From germline, CDR1 is DFQATT and CDR2 SNEGSKA (reference sequence). This CDR3 is built from 15 residues. The CDR3 sequence: CSARRELGGAAEAFF. CDR3 coding DNA: TGCAGTGCTAGGCGTGAGTTAGGGGGTGCCGCTGAAGCTTTCTTT.

This clonotype was seen a handful of times. The CDR3 here is CASSLRMRQPQHF. Written as DNA, the CDR3 is TGTGCCAGCAGCTTAAGGATGAGGCAGCCCCAGCATTTT. This chain connects TRBV7-2 to TRBJ1-5; D is undetermined. V dropped 2 bases and J dropped 7 bases, with 9 bases sitting between them. The CDR3 length is 13 residues. Germline assignment: CDR1 SGHTA and CDR2 FQGNSA.

The rearrangement uses TRBV2 and TRBJ1-2; a possible D gene is TRBD1 (5 bases). Germline V lookup: CDR1 SNHLY, CDR2 FYNNEI. V was cut by 6 bases and J by 8 bases, with 13 bases left in between. The CDR3 runs to 12 residues. The CDR3 nucleotides read TGTGCCAGCAGCGCCGACAGCGGGGGCTACACCTTC. Encoded protein: CASSADSGGYTF.